The 27 T cell receptor beta chains below all came from one sample that was sequenced in a study of early T cells in non-severe SARS-CoV-2 infection. One entry per CDR3 protein results from TCRdb running MiXCR on the 5' RACE reads. Among about 77,000 distinct CDR3 sequences listed, about 15% were seen once. The sample comprised whole blood. These receptors came from an adult who was a healthcare worker with PCR-confirmed SARS-CoV-2 infection or an uninfected control (not recorded which).

This clonotype was counted only a few times. The rearrangement links TRBV25-1 to TRBJ2-5; D not certain. V dropped 6 bases and J dropped 4 bases, with 9 bases sitting between them. The CDR3 has 12 residues. Germline lookup yields CDR1 MGHDK and CDR2 SYGVNS. CDR3 DNA: TGTGCCAGCAGAAGAGGTGGAGAGACCCAGTACTTC. Its translation is CASRRGGETQYF.

In its sample, this clonotype was seen a few times. This chain connects TRBV11-2 to TRBJ2-1, with a possible D match to TRBD1 (5 bases). CDR3 length: 16 residues. Germline CDR1 is SGHAT and CDR2 is FQNNGV. Trimming left V 6 bases short and J 2 bases short, with 17 bases between. The CDR3 here is CASSYRQTYPYNEQFF. The CDR3 DNA sequence: TGTGCCAGCAGTTACAGACAGACCTATCCCTACAATGAGCAGTTCTTC.

This clonotype came up many times. This CDR3 is CASSFSGVSYEQYF. The CDR3, as DNA: TGTGCCAGCAGCTTTTCGGGAGTCTCCTACGAGCAGTACTTC. The chain links TRBV7-9 to TRBJ2-7, with a tentative D call TRBD2 (6 bases). Trimming stripped 3 bases from V and 0 bases from J, with 9 bases between. CDR3 size: 14 residues. Per the germline V gene, CDR1 is SEHNR and CDR2 is FQNEAQ (reference sequence).

The genes are TRBV11-3 and TRBJ1-1; D is perhaps TRBD1 (5 bases). CDR1 and CDR2 from the germline V gene are SGHNT and YENEEA. The CDR3 spans 13 residues. The germline V and J ends were trimmed by 8 bases and 1 base, with 11 bases remaining between them. CDR3 sequence: CASLERGNTEAFF. In DNA form, the CDR3 reads TGTGCCAGCCTGGAGAGGGGGAACACTGAAGCTTTCTTT.

J is TRBJ2-5 and V is TRBV7-2, with D possibly matching TRBD2 (6 bases). The CDR3 is 17 residues long. V gave up 5 bases and J gave up 2 bases, with 21 bases separating them. Germline loops: CDR1 SGHTA, CDR2 FQGNSA. The CDR3 is CASSPRWEVSPQETQYF. The CDR3 region has the DNA TGTGCCAGCAGCCCGCGGTGGGAGGTCTCTCCTCAAGAGACCCAGTACTTC.

This sequence joins TRBV29-1 and TRBJ1-2, with 8 bases lining up with TRBD1. Per the germline V gene, CDR1 is SQVTM and CDR2 is ANQGSEA. Trimming cost V 8 bases and J 4 bases; bases outside gene matches: 3. CDR3 length equals 11 residues. The CDR3 DNA follows: TGCAGCACTGGACAGGGCTATGGCTACACCTTC. It specifies CSTGQGYGYTF.

This clonotype appeared once. This chain joins TRBV6-5 and TRBJ1-1; D remains ambiguous. The CDR3 sequence is 15 residues long. Germline lookup yields CDR1 MNHEY and CDR2 SVGAGI. Trimming cost V 6 bases and J 2 bases, with 16 bases left between them. The CDR3 sequence: CASSSHQWGNTEAFF. The CDR3 DNA reads TGTGCCAGCAGCTCACACCAGTGGGGAAACACTGAAGCTTTCTTT.

For this clonotype: A read error may produce the germline difference seen at one junction end. The V and J genes are TRBV19 and TRBJ1-5, with D uncertain. This CDR3 has 18 amino acids. The germline gives CDR1 LNHDA, CDR2 SQIVND (reference sequence). For the CDR3, the DNA is TGTGCCAGTAGTATCAGACTCATTGGCGGGATTAGCAATCAGCCCCGGCATTTT. Its translation is CASSIRLIGGISNQPRHF. Drawing the rest from reference TRBV19 and TRBJ1-5, the complete variable domain is DGGITQSPKYLFRKEGQNVTLSCEQNLNHDAMYWYRQDPGQGLRLIYYSQIVNDFQKGDIAEGYSVSREKKESFPLTVTSAQKNPTAFYLCASSIRLIGGISNQPRHFGDGTRLSIL.

The CDR3 DNA is TGTGCCAGCAGCCGACAGGGAAATTTAGATACGCAGTATTTT. It specifies CASSRQGNLDTQYF. This rearrangement joins TRBV7-8 to TRBJ2-3; TRBD1 aligns across 7 bases. This CDR3 spans 14 amino acids. After removal of 5 bases from V and 5 bases from J, the junction contained 7 bases not matched to a gene. CDR1 and CDR2 from the germline V gene are SGHVS and FQNEAQ.

There are many counts of this clonotype. V is TRBV6-5 and J is TRBJ1-1; possible D gene TRBD1, 6 bases. CDR1 is MNHEY, CDR2 SVGAGI, per germline. Trimming cost V 5 bases and J 11 bases, with 24 bases left between them. The CDR3 has 15 residues. CDR3 sequence (DNA): TGTGCCAGCAGTCCTACTGGGACACCATCCAACGGGGCTTTCTTT. It specifies CASSPTGTPSNGAFF.

This clonotype came up a few times. The V call is TRBV12-3 or TRBV12-4, the J call TRBJ2-5; 11 positions match TRBD2. This CDR3 contains 15 residues. Trimming at V came to 4 bases and at J to 2 bases, leaving 3 bases not matched to a gene. CDR3 coding DNA: TGTGCCAGCAGTTCCCTAGCGGGGGGACAAGAGACCCAGTACTTC. This sequence encodes CASSSLAGGQETQYF.

This clonotype has only a few counts. This chain connects TRBV18 to TRBJ2-1; 9 bases agree with TRBD2. The CDR3 runs 15 residues. CDR1 is KGHSH, CDR2 LQKENI, per germline. The V and J ends lost 3 bases and 6 bases, in that order; junction bases with no gene match: 6. CDR3 bases: TGTGCCAGCTCACCCGCGCTAGCGGGGTCCAATGAGCAGTTCTTC. Its protein is CASSPALAGSNEQFF.

This clonotype was found a few times. The V gene is TRBV12-3 or TRBV12-4, the J gene TRBJ1-3, with 7 nucleotides matching TRBD1. V trimming: 6 bases; J trimming: 0 bases; junction bases outside the gene matches: 5. The CDR3 contains 15 residues. CDR3 residues: CASRVGTASGNTIYF. The CDR3 coding sequence is TGTGCCAGCAGGGTTGGGACAGCCTCTGGAAACACCATATATTTT.

This clonotype occurred a few times. The chain uses TRBV2 and TRBJ2-7, with 7 bases aligning to TRBD2. The J segment lost 2 bases and the V segment lost 6 bases, leaving 7 bases of the junction unmatched. The germline CDR1 and CDR2 sequences are SNHLY and FYNNEI. The CDR3 runs 14 residues. The CDR3 sequence is CASRLTSQAYEQYF. CDR3 sequence (DNA): TGTGCCAGCAGGCTGACTAGCCAGGCCTACGAGCAGTACTTC.

The chain is built from TRBV9 and TRBJ2-3; 11 positions match TRBD2. With 5 bases clipped from V and 4 bases from J, the junction kept 6 bases outside the gene matches. This CDR3 is built from 15 residues. The germline gives CDR1 SGDLS, CDR2 YYNGEE. CDR3 loop: CASSIAGGPADTQYF. As DNA, the CDR3 is TGTGCCAGCAGTATAGCGGGAGGGCCAGCAGATACGCAGTATTTT.

This chain connects TRBV3-1 to TRBJ2-2; D possibly corresponds to TRBD1 (6 bases). Trimming took off 4 bases at V and 6 bases at J, with 9 bases between the two ends. Germline loops: CDR1 LGHDT, CDR2 YNNKEL (reference sequence). The CDR3 is 13 amino acids. The CDR3 DNA sequence: TGTGCCAGCAGCCGCGCAGGGGCCGGGGAGCTGTTTTTT. It specifies CASSRAGAGELFF.

Sample share makes this clonotype medium-sized (0.01 to 0.1%). This chain uses TRBV20-1 with TRBJ2-6, with no clear D. V was pared by 1 base and J by 0 bases, with 7 bases between. Per germline, CDR1 DFQATT and CDR2 SNEGSKA (reference sequence). The CDR3 covers 15 residues. The DNA of the CDR3 is TGCAGTGCTAGAGGAGTCGGCTCTGGGGCCAACGTCCTGACTTTC. This gives the protein CSARGVGSGANVLTF.

This clonotype was detected ten times or more. The rearrangement joins TRBV3-1 to TRBJ2-7; D gene unclear. The V gene lost 5 bases and the J gene lost 1 base, with 12 bases spanning the gap. The CDR3 is 14 residues long. Germline V gene lookup returns CDR1 LGHDT and CDR2 YNNKEL (reference sequence). CDR3 DNA: TGTGCCAGCAGCGACCGGACGCGATCCTACGAGCAGTACTTC. It encodes CASSDRTRSYEQYF.

The rearrangement uses TRBV20-1 and TRBJ2-3; TRBD2 aligns across 9 bases. The length of the CDR3 is 16 residues. Trimming removed 0 bases from V and 6 bases from J; junction bases left unmatched: 10. Germline V lookup: CDR1 DFQATT, CDR2 SNEGSKA (reference sequence). As DNA, the CDR3 is TGCAGTGCTAGAGATGCTGCGGGGGGGCGCGGTGATACGCAGTATTTT. Protein sequence: CSARDAAGGRGDTQYF.

The V and J genes are TRBV27 and TRBJ1-5, with 8 positions matching TRBD1. V lost 7 bases, J lost 1 base, and 6 bases stayed unmatched. The CDR3 is made up of 15 amino acids. Germline V gives CDR1 MNHEY, CDR2 SMNVEV (reference sequence). The CDR3 nucleotides are TGTGCCAGCAAGACGGACAGGGCAAGCAATCAGCCCCAGCATTTT. As protein: CASKTDRASNQPQHF.

In its sample, this clonotype was seen many times. The V and J genes are TRBV20-1 and TRBJ1-6, with D maybe TRBD1 (5 bases). V shed 1 base and J shed 6 bases, with 10 bases lying between them. Germline loops: CDR1 DFQATT, CDR2 SNEGSKA (reference sequence). This CDR3 has 14 amino acids. The CDR3 protein is CSARGTGANSPLHF. The CDR3 DNA reads TGCAGTGCTAGAGGCACAGGAGCTAATTCACCCCTCCACTTT.

The genes are TRBV7-9 and TRBJ2-5, with a weak D call TRBD2 (6 bases). Germline assignment: CDR1 SEHNR and CDR2 FQNEAQ (reference sequence). Deletions cut 0 bases from V and 2 bases from J, with 13 bases between. This CDR3 is built from 16 residues. CDR3 protein: CASSLAPGEGQETQYF. For the CDR3, the DNA is TGTGCCAGCAGCTTAGCCCCGGGAGAAGGTCAAGAGACCCAGTACTTC.

The rearrangement joins TRBV9 to TRBJ1-1; D not resolved. Trimming shortened V by 3 bases and J by 3 bases, and 12 bases separated the two germline ends. Germline loops: CDR1 SGDLS, CDR2 YYNGEE. The CDR3 consists of 14 residues. The CDR3: CASSGLDFDTEAFF. In nucleotides, the CDR3 is TGTGCCAGCAGCGGCCTTGATTTCGACACTGAAGCTTTCTTT.

J is TRBJ2-7 and V is TRBV28, with D unresolved. Per germline, CDR1 MDHEN and CDR2 SYDVKM. V lost 6 bases to trimming and J lost 2 bases, with 8 bases between them. The length of the CDR3 is 12 residues. CDR3 protein: CASSEETYEQYF. The CDR3 DNA reads as TGTGCCAGCAGCGAGGAGACCTACGAGCAGTACTTC.

The chain has TRBV10-1 and TRBJ2-5; TRBD2 matches 8 bases. There are 18 residues in the CDR3. Trimming removed 5 bases from V and 5 bases from J; junction bases left unmatched: 19. Germline values: CDR1 WNHNN, CDR2 SYGVQD (reference sequence). The DNA of the CDR3 is TGCGCCAGCAGTCCCGAGGGAAGAAGAGCGGGAGACATGGAGACCCAGTACTTC. Its translation: CASSPEGRRAGDMETQYF.

The chain joins TRBV2 to TRBJ2-7; D uncertain. Germline CDR1 reads SNHLY; CDR2 reads FYNNEI. This CDR3 has 16 residues. V shed 7 bases and J shed 2 bases, with 21 bases lying between them. The CDR3 reads CASNGKARHETYEQYF. In DNA form, the CDR3 reads TGTGCCAGCAATGGGAAGGCCCGCCATGAAACCTACGAGCAGTACTTC. The complete variable domain, with remaining parts taken from reference TRBV2 and TRBJ2-7, reads EPEVTQTPSHQVTQMGQEVILRCVPISNHLYFYWYRQILGQKVEFLVSFYNNEISEKSEIFDDQFSVERPDGSNFTLKIRSTKLEDSAMYFCASNGKARHETYEQYFGPGTRLTVT.

This clonotype showed up many times. This rearrangement joins TRBV25-1 to TRBJ1-5; 9 bases align to TRBD1. Germline V CDR1 and CDR2: MGHDK, SYGVNS. CDR3 size: 14 residues. Trimming took 6 bases from V and 6 from J; bases not matched to a gene: 6. CDR3 amino acids: CASRGTGKGQPQHF. In DNA form, the CDR3 reads TGTGCCAGCAGGGGGACAGGGAAAGGTCAGCCCCAGCATTTT.